Below are 25 T cell receptor beta chains sequenced from a single sample in a study of cytomegalovirus exposure and HLA in healthy donors. The PCR was carried out with 60 Vbeta primers and 13 Jbeta primers. Profiled with immunoSEQ multiplex PCR; TCRdb holds only in-frame clones, not every one. The table lists about 160,000 clones, under 90% of them singletons. The sample taken for sequencing was PBMCs. The receptors stem from a male donor in good health and CMV-seronegative.

The chain is built from TRBV5-5 and TRBJ2-3; a weak D match, TRBD1 (5 bases). This CDR3 region has 12 residues. V lost 0 bases and J lost 6, with 5 bases in between. Germline CDR1 SGHKS, CDR2 YYEKEE (reference sequence). CDR3: CASSLGGDTQYF. The CDR3 DNA reads TGTGCCAGCAGCTTGGGGGGCGATACGCAGTATTTT.

The table lists this clone with a few counts. DNA for the CDR3: TGCAGCGTCCCAAAAGCGGCAGGGGCGGCCTACGAGCAGTACTTC. This gives the protein CSVPKAAGAAYEQYF. This rearrangement joins TRBV29-1 to TRBJ2-7; a weak D match, TRBD1 (6 bases). CDR1 and CDR2 from the germline V gene are SQVTM and ANQGSEA. CDR3 length: 15 amino acids. V gave up 6 bases and J gave up 2 bases, with 20 bases separating them.

The chain couples TRBV2 to TRBJ2-7; D might be TRBD1 (6 bases). Trimming took 7 bases from V and 5 from J, leaving 9 bases between them. The CDR3 is 11 amino acids. Germline loops: CDR1 SNHLY, CDR2 FYNNEI. CDR3 coding DNA: TGTGCCAGCAAAAAGGGGGACGAGCAGTACTTC. Its protein is CASKKGDEQYF.

The genes are TRBV27 and TRBJ2-7; 7 bases line up with TRBD2. The germline gives CDR1 MNHEY, CDR2 SMNVEV (reference sequence). J was trimmed by 5 bases and V by 4 bases; bases with no gene match: 11. The CDR3 spans 15 residues. Here the CDR3 reads CASSSGTTFGDEQYF. The CDR3 DNA reads as TGTGCCAGCAGTTCTGGGACTACCTTCGGGGACGAGCAGTACTTC.

The table lists this clone with a count of one. The gene calls are TRBV6-1 and TRBJ1-2, with a weak D call TRBD1 (5 bases). The CDR3 is 14 amino acids. The V end was cut by 6 bases, the J end by 3 bases, with 14 bases between. The germline gives CDR1 MNHNS, CDR2 SASEGT. For the CDR3, the DNA is TGTGCCAGCAGCGGTCAGACAGAGCACTATGGCTACACCTTC. Amino acids: CASSGQTEHYGYTF.

As concerns this clone: Its ends do not fully match the called genes, so a read error is possible. The sample carries other DNA sequences with the same CDR3. This chain connects TRBV7-2 to TRBJ2-3; 13 nucleotides agree with TRBD2. This CDR3 has 18 amino acids. Germline V gives CDR1 SGHTA, CDR2 FQGNSA. This chain's CDR3 is CASSLVRLAGGRTDTQYF. The CDR3, as DNA: TGTGCCAGCAGCTTAGTCCGACTAGCGGGGGGAAGGACAGATACACAGTATTTT. Filled out from reference TRBV7-2 and TRBJ2-3, the complete variable domain reads GAGVSQSPSNKVTEKGKDVELRCDPISGHTALYWYRQSLGQGLEFLIYFQGNSAPDKSGLPSDRFSAERTGGSVSTLTIQRTQQEDSAVYLCASSLVRLAGGRTDTQYFGPGTRLTVL.

This chain uses TRBV2 with TRBJ2-1; TRBD1 aligns across 8 bases. Trimming took 6 bases from V and 7 from J; bases not matched to a gene: 5. Germline assignment: CDR1 SNHLY and CDR2 FYNNEI. This CDR3 contains 13 residues. CDR3 sequence (DNA): TGTGCCAGCAGAGGGACAGGACTGAATGAGCAGTTCTTC. It is translated as CASRGTGLNEQFF.

J is TRBJ2-7 and V is TRBV5-1; a weak D match, TRBD1 (5 bases). V shed 0 bases and J shed 4 bases, with 5 bases lying between them. Per germline, CDR1 SGHRS and CDR2 YFSETQ. The CDR3 loop spans 12 amino acids. In DNA, the CDR3 is TGCGCCAGCAGCTTGGGACAGTACGAGCAGTACTTC. Its protein product is CASSLGQYEQYF.

This clone was detected many times. The J gene is TRBJ2-7, the V gene TRBV25-1, with 8 bases lining up with TRBD1. CDR3 size: 14 residues. After removal of 4 bases from V and 2 bases from J, the junction contained 4 bases not matched to a gene. CDR1 is MGHDK and CDR2 is SYGVNS in the germline V gene. The CDR3 bases are TGTGCCAGCAGTGTACAGGGGGAACCCTACGAGCAGTACTTC. Translation: CASSVQGEPYEQYF.

A remark on this clone: Other DNA sequences from this sample encode an identical CDR3 as well. The chain uses TRBV7-9 and TRBJ2-1; tentatively, D is TRBD2 (5 bases). CDR3 length: 17 amino acids. From germline, CDR1 is SEHNR and CDR2 FQNEAQ (reference sequence). The germline V and J ends were trimmed by 2 bases and 2 bases, with 16 bases remaining between them. CDR3 nucleotides: TGTGCCAGCAGCTTACTACCCCATAGAGGGACCTACAATGAGCAGTTCTTC. This sequence encodes CASSLLPHRGTYNEQFF. Full variable domain (remainder filled in from reference TRBV7-9 and TRBJ2-1): DTGVSQNPRHKITKRGQNVTFRCDPISEHNRLYWYRQTLGQGPEFLTYFQNEAQLEKSRLLSDRFSAERPKGSFSTLEIQRTEQGDSAMYLCASSLLPHRGTYNEQFFGPGTRLTVL.

This clone has a single count. This chain links TRBV9 with TRBJ2-7; 7 bases are a match to TRBD1. Germline trimming cut 3 bases from V and 6 bases from J; bases unmatched to any gene: 9. The germline V gene encodes CDR1 SGDLS and CDR2 YYNGEE. The CDR3 runs to 14 residues. CDR3 in DNA: TGTGCCAGCAGCGCGACAGGGACCCTCCTCGAGCAGTACTTC. This codes for CASSATGTLLEQYF.

This clone was counted only a few times. The rearrangement joins TRBV5-1 to TRBJ1-6, with D uncertain. Trimming stripped 1 base from V and 4 bases from J, with 6 bases between. The CDR3 sequence is 14 residues long. Germline CDR1 and CDR2: SGHRS and YFSETQ. CDR3 DNA: TGCGCCAGCAGCTTGACGAGATATAATTCACCCCTCCACTTT. Amino acid sequence: CASSLTRYNSPLHF.

In its sample, this clone was seen once. This sequence joins TRBV2 and TRBJ2-7; D ambiguous. The germline gives CDR1 SNHLY, CDR2 FYNNEI. This CDR3 comprises 13 residues. V gave up 4 bases and J gave up 4 bases, with 11 bases separating them. Here the CDR3 DNA reads TGTGCCAGCAGTGGTGGTAGCATGTACGAGCAGTACTTC. Amino acids: CASSGGSMYEQYF. Supplemented by reference TRBV2 and TRBJ2-7, the full variable domain reads EPEVTQTPSHQVTQMGQEVILRCVPISNHLYFYWYRQILGQKVEFLVSFYNNEISEKSEIFDDQFSVERPDGSNFTLKIRSTKLEDSAMYFCASSGGSMYEQYFGPGTRLTVT.

This rearrangement joins TRBV7-9 to TRBJ2-7, with D maybe TRBD2 (6 bases). CDR1 and CDR2 from the germline V gene are SEHNR and FQNEAQ (reference sequence). The V and J ends lost 5 bases and 4 bases respectively, with 12 bases between them. The CDR3 is 13 amino acids. CDR3 in amino acids: CASSQETSYEQYF. The DNA for the CDR3 is TGTGCCAGCAGCCAAGAGACTAGTTACGAGCAGTACTTC.

The chain carries TRBV11-2 and TRBJ2-5, with a possible D match to TRBD1 (6 bases). Germline lookup yields CDR1 SGHAT and CDR2 FQNNGV. The CDR3 length is 13 residues. V was shortened by 5 bases and J by 4 bases, with 11 bases between the two germline ends. This CDR3 reads CASSPLGGETQYF. Here the CDR3 DNA reads TGTGCCAGCAGCCCATTAGGGGGAGAGACCCAGTACTTC.

This clone has a handful of counts. The gene calls are TRBV6-5 and TRBJ2-1; D possibly corresponds to TRBD2 (5 bases). The CDR3 runs to 15 residues. With 2 bases removed from V and 6 bases from J, the gap between germline ends came to 14 bases. Germline CDR1 is MNHEY and CDR2 is SVGAGI. The chain's CDR3 is CASSYRPGFVNEQFF. The CDR3 region has the DNA TGTGCCAGCAGTTACCGTCCGGGGTTCGTCAATGAGCAGTTCTTC.

This chain links TRBV30 with TRBJ2-5, with 8 bases aligning to TRBD2. This CDR3 region has 15 residues. The V and J ends lost 0 bases and 7 bases, in that order; junction bases with no gene match: 10. Germline loops: CDR1 GTSNPN, CDR2 SVGIG (reference sequence). CDR3 loop: CAWSVRAGASGTQYF. The CDR3 DNA reads TGTGCCTGGAGTGTACGAGCGGGAGCGTCAGGGACCCAGTACTTC.

The chain employs TRBV18 and TRBJ2-7; TRBD1 agrees at 8 bases. V was clipped by 6 bases and J by 2 bases; unmatched bases: 12. The CDR3 is 16 amino acids. CDR1 and CDR2 from the germline V gene are KGHSH and LQKENI. The CDR3 coding sequence is TGTGCCAGCTCCTCCCTGTTGACAGGGGCCCCCTACGAGCAGTACTTC. This sequence encodes CASSSLLTGAPYEQYF.

In this sample, this clone turned up a few times. The gene calls are TRBV6-5 and TRBJ1-4; the D gene is possibly TRBD1 (6 bases). Germline CDR1 and CDR2: MNHEY and SVGAGI. V shed 2 bases and J shed 2 bases, with 6 bases lying between them. The length of the CDR3 is 14 residues. The CDR3 bases are TGTGCCAGCAGTTACAGGGGGACTAATGAAAAACTGTTTTTT. Protein product: CASSYRGTNEKLFF.

The chain couples TRBV18 to TRBJ2-3; the D is unclear. V was trimmed by 1 base and J by 2 bases, leaving 13 bases between them. The CDR3 consists of 16 residues. Per germline, CDR1 KGHSH and CDR2 LQKENI. This chain's CDR3 is CASSPLGGSYTDTQYF. The CDR3 DNA reads TGTGCCAGCTCACCACTTGGCGGTAGCTACACAGATACGCAGTATTTT. Looking up the rest from reference TRBV18 and TRBJ2-3 gives the full variable domain: NAGVMQNPRHLVRRRGQEARLRCSPMKGHSHVYWYRQLPEEGLKFMVYLQKENIIDESGMPKERFSAEFPKEGPSILRIQQVVRGDSAAYFCASSPLGGSYTDTQYFGPGTRLTVL.

The genes are TRBV10-1 and TRBJ2-1; the D gene is possibly TRBD1 (5 bases). Germline V gene sequence: CDR1 WNHNN, CDR2 SYGVQD (reference sequence). CDR3 length: 16 amino acids. Between the trimmed V and J ends, which lost 0 bases and 2 bases, there was a span of 11 bases. CDR3 residues: CASSESERGTYNEQFF. The CDR3 DNA is TGCGCCAGCAGTGAGTCGGAAAGGGGCACCTACAATGAGCAGTTCTTC.

This chain connects TRBV11-2 to TRBJ2-1; 11 bases map to TRBD2. CDR3 length: 15 residues. The ends lost 2 bases at V and 9 bases at J; junction bases unmatched: 6. Germline CDR1 is SGHAT and CDR2 is FQNNGV. The CDR3 is CASSLPIAGGREQFF. In DNA form, the CDR3 reads TGTGCCAGCAGCTTACCTATAGCGGGAGGGCGTGAGCAGTTCTTC.

The chain joins TRBV28 to TRBJ2-7; TRBD1 might be the D (6 bases). Germline CDR1 reads MDHEN; CDR2 reads SYDVKM. The CDR3 has 15 amino acids. Deletions cut 1 base from V and 6 bases from J, with 16 bases between. The CDR3 DNA is TGTGCCAGCAGTTTATTCCAGGGGCCCACTACCGAGCAGTACTTC. This gives the protein CASSLFQGPTTEQYF.

This clone appeared once. CDR3 DNA sequence: TGTGCCAGCAGTTACAAACGGGGAAGCTCTGGAAACACCATATATTTT. Its protein is CASSYKRGSSGNTIYF. The chain uses TRBV6-5 and TRBJ1-3; no definite D call. There are 16 residues in the CDR3. V was shortened by 2 bases and J by 0 bases, with 11 bases between the two germline ends. The germline gives CDR1 MNHEY, CDR2 SVGAGI.

V and J are TRBV7-2 and TRBJ2-2, with D perhaps matching TRBD2 (6 bases). Trimming removed 0 bases at V and 3 bases at J, with 11 bases between. The CDR3 is 16 amino acids. CDR1 is SGHTA and CDR2 is FQGNSA in the germline V gene. The DNA of the CDR3 is TGTGCCAGCAGCTTAGCCTTGGGGGGTTACACCGGGGAGCTGTTTTTT. This gives the protein CASSLALGGYTGELFF.